These 14 T cell receptor beta chains came from one sample sequenced in a study of patients and donors after allogeneic stem cell transplantation. Via MiXCR, TCRdb re-called the RT-PCR reads, giving one row per CDR3 protein. The table includes 200,000 to 250,000 distinct CDR3 sequences, 13% to 15% detected once. Sequenced material: blood, either unsorted or a sorted T cell fraction (not recorded which). Source of these receptors: a human donor who was either an allogeneic HSCT recipient or a stem cell or donor lymphocyte infusion donor (not recorded which). It is not recorded whose cells these are; they may come from a transplant donor.

This clonotype has just a few counts. The chain links TRBV6-1 to TRBJ2-2; 7 nucleotides match TRBD1. The germline CDR1 and CDR2 sequences are MNHNS and SASEGT. J was trimmed by 5 bases and V by 7 bases; bases with no gene match: 4. The CDR3 loop spans 13 amino acids. The CDR3 loop is CASIKGATGELFF. The DNA for the CDR3 is TGTGCCAGCATTAAGGGGGCGACCGGGGAGCTGTTTTTT.

This clonotype came up a few times. The chain links TRBV5-4 to TRBJ2-3, with 9 bases that match TRBD1. Trimming at V came to 4 bases and at J to 4 bases, leaving 7 bases not matched to a gene. The germline V gene has CDR1 SGHNT and CDR2 YYREEE (reference sequence). The CDR3 contains 15 residues. CDR3 loop: CASSTQTGGSDTQYF. The CDR3 DNA follows: TGTGCCAGCAGCACCCAGACAGGGGGGTCAGATACGCAGTATTTT. Complete variable domain (other parts from reference TRBV5-4 and TRBJ2-3): ETGVTQSPTHLIKTRGQQVTLRCSSQSGHNTVSWYQQALGQGPQFIFQYYREEENGRGNFPPRFSGLQFPNYSSELNVNALELDDSALYLCASSTQTGGSDTQYFGPGTRLTVL.

The rearrangement links TRBV12-3 or TRBV12-4 to TRBJ1-2; D may be TRBD1 (5 bases). CDR3 length: 14 residues. V lost 3 bases to trimming and J lost 2 bases, with 10 bases between them. CDR3: CASSFDGDNYGYTF. The CDR3 DNA reads TGTGCCAGCAGTTTTGACGGGGACAACTATGGCTACACCTTC.

This clonotype has at least ten counts. The rearrangement links TRBV4-1 to TRBJ1-1; D might be TRBD1 (5 bases). V was trimmed by 1 base and J by 1 base, leaving 13 bases between them. The CDR3 is made up of 16 amino acids. Germline loops: CDR1 MGHRA, CDR2 YSYEKL. The CDR3 reads CASSQGDLGGNTEAFF. The CDR3 DNA follows: TGCGCCAGCAGCCAAGGGGACCTTGGAGGGAACACTGAAGCTTTCTTT.

This clonotype was seen ten or more times. The chain joins TRBV5-4 to TRBJ1-2; D uncertain. The CDR3 spans 12 residues. V was trimmed by 0 bases and J by 6 bases, leaving 6 bases between them. The germline CDR1 and CDR2 sequences are SGHNT and YYREEE (reference sequence). CDR3: CASSLVVDGYTF. The DNA for the CDR3 is TGTGCCAGCAGCTTGGTTGTGGATGGCTACACCTTC.

In regard to this clonotype: Its ends do not fully match the called genes, so a read error is possible. The chain couples TRBV5-1 to TRBJ2-5; D may be TRBD2 (5 bases). CDR1 is SGHRS, CDR2 YFSETQ, per germline. The CDR3 consists of 14 residues. CDR3: CASTEAEYQETLYF. The DNA for the CDR3 is TGCGCCAGCACGGAGGCAGAGTACCAAGAGACCCTGTACTTC.

Only a few counts were recorded for this clonotype. The chain couples TRBV29-1 to TRBJ1-1, with TRBD1 matching 9 bases. The germline gives CDR1 SQVTM, CDR2 ANQGSEA. Losses at the gene ends were 4 bases for V and 6 bases for J; bases not matched to a gene: 9. CDR3 length: 14 residues. In nucleotides, the CDR3 is TGCAGCGTTGGGGCTGGGACAGGGATTTCTGAAGCTTTCTTT. This sequence encodes CSVGAGTGISEAFF.

The chain carries TRBV20-1 and TRBJ2-7; weak D call: TRBD2 (6 bases). CDR1 DFQATT and CDR2 SNEGSKA come from the germline V gene (reference sequence). The V end was cut by 5 bases, the J end by 5 bases, with 19 bases between. The CDR3 totals 14 residues. CDR3 nucleotides: TGCAGTGCTGCGGGATTCGTGCAGTCTGACGAGCAGTACTTC. Protein: CSAAGFVQSDEQYF.

This clonotype was observed at least ten times. The genes are TRBV5-1 and TRBJ2-7; 9 nucleotides line up with TRBD2. CDR3 length: 15 amino acids. Unmatched junction bases numbered 3, after V lost 0 bases and J lost 2 bases. The V gene's germline CDR1 is SGHRS and CDR2 YFSETQ. In DNA form, the CDR3 reads TGCGCCAGCAGCTTGGTTAGCGGGAGCCCCTACGAGCAGTACTTC. Translated: CASSLVSGSPYEQYF.

This clonotype was detected ten times or more. J is TRBJ2-1 and V is TRBV12-3 or TRBV12-4, with D possibly called TRBD1 or TRBD2 (8 bases each). The CDR3 has 16 residues. The V end lost 6 bases, the J end lost 8 bases, and 23 bases lay between the germline ends. CDR3 sequence reads: CASRGQAGTRFHEQFF. The DNA for the CDR3 is TGTGCCAGCAGGGGACAGGCCGGGACTAGATTCCATGAGCAGTTCTTC.

This clonotype was seen ten or more times. The chain combines TRBV6-1 with TRBJ2-1; possible D gene TRBD2, 5 bases. Germline V CDR1 and CDR2: MNHNS, SASEGT. The CDR3 is 15 residues long. Trimming took off 6 bases at V and 4 bases at J, with 16 bases between the two ends. The CDR3 DNA sequence: TGTGCCAGCAGACTCTGGACGGAGGCGTACAATGAGCAGTTCTTC. It yields the protein CASRLWTEAYNEQFF.

This clonotype was detected a few times. The DNA for the CDR3 is TGTGCCAGCAGCTTAGGCTTGCGGGAGGGCCGGAGTCGAAATGAGCAGTTCTTC. Protein sequence: CASSLGLREGRSRNEQFF. The chain uses TRBV7-8 and TRBJ2-1; 9 positions agree with TRBD2. The CDR3 sequence is 18 residues long. V lost 1 base, J lost 7 bases, and 14 bases stayed unmatched. Germline CDR1 reads SGHVS; CDR2 reads FQNEAQ.

V gene TRBV11-2 combines with J gene TRBJ2-5; the D call may be TRBD1 or TRBD2 (7 bases each). V gave up 6 bases and J gave up 3 bases, with 17 bases separating them. Germline CDR1 SGHAT, CDR2 FQNNGV. CDR3 length: 15 residues. CDR3 loop: CASSSPGGTEETQYF. The CDR3 region has the DNA TGTGCCAGCAGTTCCCCCGGGGGGACAGAAGAGACCCAGTACTTC.

This clonotype was counted many times. This sequence joins TRBV7-9 and TRBJ2-1; 7 bases match TRBD2. The V and J ends lost 1 base and 1 base, in that order; junction bases with no gene match: 1. This CDR3 is 15 amino acids long. CDR1 SEHNR and CDR2 FQNEAQ come from the germline V gene (reference sequence). Here the CDR3 DNA reads TGTGCCAGCAGCTTAGAGCGGGGATCCTACAATGAGCAGTTCTTC. Translated: CASSLERGSYNEQFF.